A single sample gave rise to the 13 T cell receptor beta chains below, sequenced in a study of T cells in Graves' hyperthyroidism and ophthalmopathy. Amplified TCR beta CDR3 regions derived from RNA transcripts. Primed by the HTBI set, a first-round RT-PCR was run on the TCR CDR3. One entry per CDR3 protein results from TCRdb running MiXCR on the multiplex PCR reads. The sample comprises about 600,000 distinct CDR3 sequences, around 15% of which are singletons, and around 3.5% rests with the top ten. The sample consisted of blood. The receptors here all came from a woman aged 40 to 50 with Graves' ophthalmopathy.

This clonotype was picked up many times. This chain uses TRBV5-1 with TRBJ2-3, with D possibly TRBD1 on 6 matching bases. CDR3 length equals 15 residues. V lost 2 bases and J 2 bases, leaving 12 bases between the germline ends. Germline assignment: CDR1 SGHRS and CDR2 YFSETQ. The CDR3 sequence is CASSLRTEATDTQYF. CDR3 nucleotides: TGCGCCAGCAGCTTAAGGACAGAGGCCACAGATACGCAGTATTTT.

This clonotype was seen a few times. V usage is TRBV28 and J usage is TRBJ1-5, with 8 bases that match TRBD1. Trimming took 8 bases from V and 6 from J; bases not matched to a gene: 9. The CDR3 consists of 14 residues. Germline CDR1 MDHEN, CDR2 SYDVKM. The CDR3, as DNA: TGTGCCAGCTCCCTTCCACAGGGGGTTCAGCCCCAGCATTTT. This encodes CASSLPQGVQPQHF.

The CDR3 nucleotides are TGTGCCAGCAGCCCCGGGACGACCGAAAAACTGTTTTTT. Its protein product is CASSPGTTEKLFF. The chain has TRBV28 and TRBJ1-4; the D gene is possibly TRBD1 (5 bases). CDR1 and CDR2 from the germline V gene are MDHEN and SYDVKM. The CDR3 covers 13 residues. Trimming cost V 6 bases and J 8 bases, with 13 bases left between them.

The CDR3 DNA reads TGTGCCAGCACCCGAGAGGGTGACACCATATATTTT. This sequence encodes CASTREGDTIYF. V is TRBV6-2 or TRBV6-3 and J is TRBJ1-3; no clear D. This CDR3 contains 12 residues. Trimming stripped 7 bases from V and 8 bases from J, with 12 bases between. The germline CDR1 and CDR2 sequences are MNHEY and SVGEGT.

Many counts were recorded for this clonotype. This rearrangement joins TRBV28 to TRBJ2-7; D gene unclear. CDR1 is MDHEN, CDR2 SYDVKM, per germline. There are 13 residues in the CDR3. V dropped 4 bases and J dropped 3 bases, with 10 bases sitting between them. CDR3 DNA sequence: TGTGCCAGCAGTTCAGGAATGGGCTACGAGCAGTACTTC. As protein: CASSSGMGYEQYF. Complete variable domain (other parts from reference TRBV28 and TRBJ2-7): DVKVTQSSRYLVKRTGEKVFLECVQDMDHENMFWYRQDPGLGLRLIYFSYDVKMKEKGDIPEGYSVSREKKERFSLILESASTNQTSMYLCASSSGMGYEQYFGPGTRLTVT.

This clonotype showed up just a few times. This CDR3 reads CASSYTSGSYEQYF. As DNA, the CDR3 is TGTGCCAGCAGTTACACTAGCGGGAGCTACGAGCAGTACTTC. V and J are TRBV6-5 and TRBJ2-7, with 11 bases matching TRBD2. Germline V gene data show CDR1 as MNHEY and CDR2 as SVGAGI. V dropped 2 bases and J dropped 3; count of bases not matched to a gene: 0. This CDR3 is 14 amino acids long.

This clonotype was counted at least ten times. This sequence joins TRBV6-2 or TRBV6-3 and TRBJ2-5, with 7 bases aligning to TRBD2. Germline CDR1 MNHEY, CDR2 SVGEGT. The CDR3 has 16 residues. J lost 0 bases, V lost 2 bases, and 6 bases had no gene match. CDR3 protein: CASSYGVSGYQETQYF. In nucleotides, the CDR3 is TGTGCCAGCAGTTACGGGGTTAGCGGGTACCAAGAGACCCAGTACTTC.

This clonotype appeared many times. The chain is built from TRBV10-3 and TRBJ2-1, with TRBD2 identical over 10 bases. This CDR3 is built from 16 residues. V shed 2 bases and J 4 bases; nucleotides not matched to a gene: 5. The V gene's germline CDR1 is ENHRY and CDR2 SYGVKD. The chain's CDR3 is CAISETSGISYNEQFF. The CDR3 nucleotides are TGTGCCATCAGTGAGACTAGCGGGATATCGTACAATGAGCAGTTCTTC.

This clonotype occurred many times. The genes are TRBV28 and TRBJ1-5, with D perhaps TRBD1 (5 bases). Trimming cost V 6 bases and J 2 bases, with 14 bases left between them. Per the germline V gene, CDR1 is MDHEN and CDR2 is SYDVKM. The CDR3 covers 15 residues. CDR3 protein: CASSGGGEGNQPQHF. The CDR3 DNA is TGTGCCAGCAGCGGAGGAGGGGAAGGCAATCAGCCCCAGCATTTT.

In its sample, this clonotype was seen many times. V and J are TRBV6-1 and TRBJ1-2, with D possibly being TRBD1 (6 bases). Trimming removed 7 bases at V and 8 bases at J, with 32 bases between. The CDR3 contains 18 residues. Germline V gene data show CDR1 as MNHNS and CDR2 as SASEGT. DNA of the CDR3: TGTGCCAGCACCGCAGTGGGGGCAAGGAACCAGATGAGAGGGGGCTACACCTTC. Its protein is CASTAVGARNQMRGGYTF.

This clonotype has at least ten counts. This chain connects TRBV12-3 or TRBV12-4 to TRBJ1-1, with a possible D match to TRBD1 (5 bases). The CDR3 totals 17 residues. Deletions cut 5 bases from V and 4 bases from J, with 23 bases between. In DNA, the CDR3 is TGTGCCAGCAGTCCCAACGGGGGAGCGACAGCGGCCACTGAAGCTTTCTTT. It encodes CASSPNGGATAATEAFF.

This clonotype was counted many times. The chain's CDR3 is CSASGPYSTDTQYF. Written as DNA, the CDR3 is TGCAGTGCTAGCGGGCCTTATAGCACAGATACGCAGTATTTT. V and J are TRBV20-1 and TRBJ2-3; D gene uncertain. This CDR3 has 14 amino acids. The V end lost 3 bases, the J end lost 0 bases, and 10 bases lay between the germline ends. Germline CDR1 DFQATT, CDR2 SNEGSKA (reference sequence).

On this clonotype itself: A much larger clone differs from this one at a single base, so this may be a read error. The genes are TRBV5-6 and TRBJ2-5; perhaps TRBD1 as D (5 bases). The length of the CDR3 is 12 residues. Per the germline V gene, CDR1 is SGHDT and CDR2 is YYEEEE. Trimming left V 3 bases short and J 3 bases short, with 6 bases between. The CDR3 nucleotides read TGTGCCAGCAGCTGGGGCGAAGAGACCCAGTACTTC. It codes for CASSWGEETQYF.